The source of this T cell receptor beta chain is a study of cytomegalovirus exposure and HLA in healthy donors. Whole-study results and caveats: Several V segments, TRBV6-2 and TRBV6-3 among them, could not be told apart and were dropped. Follow-up analysis later connected one missense variant in DCLRE1C with trimming of TCR beta V- and J-genes.

Researchers ran the PCR with 60 Vbeta and 13 Jbeta primers. Source study methods: Roughly 10 million shared chains were among around 78 million unique TCR beta chains counted in a later analysis. Here immunoSEQ multiplex PCR was the method, and the copy in TCRdb shows in-frame clones only, minus some. V and J calls and clone size follow that table, whereas D and trimming were derived from the DNA. The data show about 180,000 clones, about 86% seen once. CDR1 and CDR2 (germline): SQVTM, ANQGSEA. Trimming took off 4 bases at V and 3 bases at J, with 10 bases between the two ends. CDR3 length: 12 amino acids. As to this clone: Its antigen remains unidentified.

The receptor's source is a woman under 40 in good health and CMV-seronegative. The V gene is TRBV29-1, the J gene TRBJ2-7; D uncertain. The sequenced material came from PBMCs. DNA of the CDR3: TGCAGCGTTGCGCCAGGTGACTACGAGCAGTACTTC. Encoded protein: CSVAPGDYEQYF.